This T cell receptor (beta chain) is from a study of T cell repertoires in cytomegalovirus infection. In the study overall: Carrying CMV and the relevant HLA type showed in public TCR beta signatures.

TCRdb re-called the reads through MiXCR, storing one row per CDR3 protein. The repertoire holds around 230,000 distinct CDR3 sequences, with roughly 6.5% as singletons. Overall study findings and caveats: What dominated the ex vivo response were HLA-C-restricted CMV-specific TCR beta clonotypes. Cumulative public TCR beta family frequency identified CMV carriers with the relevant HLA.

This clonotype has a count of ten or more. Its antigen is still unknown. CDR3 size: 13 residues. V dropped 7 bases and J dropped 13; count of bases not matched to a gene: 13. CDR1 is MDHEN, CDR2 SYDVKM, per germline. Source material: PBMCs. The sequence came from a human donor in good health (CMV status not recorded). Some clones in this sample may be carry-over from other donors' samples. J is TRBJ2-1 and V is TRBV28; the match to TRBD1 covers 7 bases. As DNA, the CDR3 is TGTGCCAGCACCCCAACAGGGGCCCTTTCACAGTTCTTC. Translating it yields CASTPTGALSQFF.